This T cell receptor (beta chain) was recovered during a study of blood T cell repertoires in COVID-19. The CDR3 covers 14 residues. V gave up 1 base and J gave up 5 bases, with 13 bases separating them. CDR1 and CDR2 from the germline V gene are SGHRS and YFSETQ. Generated by immunoSEQ multiplex PCR, the TCRdb table keeps only in-frame clones and is missing some. This sample has about 45,000 clones, with 80% to 90% found just once. This chain joins TRBV5-1 and TRBJ2-7; D is perhaps TRBD2 (5 bases). Sequencing input: peripheral blood. The receptor's source is a human donor in a cohort sampled during active COVID-19. CDR3 loop: CASSLRAGRDEQYF. DNA of the CDR3: TGCGCCAGCAGCTTGAGGGCTGGGCGGGACGAGCAGTACTTC.